The 18 T cell receptor beta chains listed next were all sequenced from one sample in a study of OX40 agonist ivuxolimab in advanced cancers. Assay: immunoSEQ multiplex PCR; the TCRdb copy retains only in-frame clones and omits some. The sample holds tens of thousands of clones, roughly 86% seen once. This specimen consisted of CD4+ or CD8+ T cells sorted from blood, obtained in a trial of the OX40 agonist ivuxolimab. Receptor source: an adult with an advanced solid tumor such as melanoma, head and neck, liver or kidney cancer.

V is TRBV9 and J is TRBJ1-4; 11 bases align to TRBD1. The CDR3 covers 15 residues. Germline V gives CDR1 SGDLS, CDR2 YYNGEE. V gave up 0 bases and J gave up 7 bases; unmatched junction bases: 2. The CDR3 DNA is TGTGCCAGCAGCGTAGAGGGGACAGGGGGTGAAAAACTGTTTTTT. Its translation is CASSVEGTGGEKLFF.

This clone was seen only once. The genes are TRBV18 and TRBJ2-1; 9 nucleotides line up with TRBD1. CDR3 size: 15 residues. Germline trimming cut 3 bases from V and 7 bases from J; bases unmatched to any gene: 7. Germline values: CDR1 KGHSH, CDR2 LQKENI. In DNA, the CDR3 is TGTGCCAGCTCACCGGGACAGGGAGATTGGAATGAGCAGTTCTTC. Translating gives CASSPGQGDWNEQFF.

The chain employs TRBV16 and TRBJ1-5; D remains ambiguous. This CDR3 is 12 amino acids long. The germline gives CDR1 KGHSY, CDR2 FQNENV. Trimming took 4 bases from V and 11 from J, leaving 12 bases between them. In DNA, the CDR3 is TGTGCCAGCAGCCCCAACGCCATGGCCCAGCATTTT. Amino acid sequence: CASSPNAMAQHF.

The table lists this clone with a count of one. The rearrangement links TRBV15 to TRBJ1-5; TRBD1 is a possible D gene (5 bases). Germline V gene sequence: CDR1 LNHNV, CDR2 YYDKDF (reference sequence). The V and J ends lost 2 bases and 5 bases respectively, with 16 bases between them. The CDR3 length is 16 residues. The CDR3 sequence: CATSRTTTGTHQPQHF. The CDR3 DNA is TGTGCCACCAGCAGAACCACCACGGGGACCCATCAGCCCCAGCATTTT.

This clone was detected only a few times. The rearrangement joins TRBV28 to TRBJ1-5; D is unresolved. The germline V gene encodes CDR1 MDHEN and CDR2 SYDVKM. Between the trimmed V and J ends, which lost 4 bases and 7 bases, there was a span of 8 bases. CDR3 length: 12 amino acids. The CDR3 coding sequence is TGTGCCAGCAGTTATAGGTCACAGCCCCAGCATTTT. Protein: CASSYRSQPQHF.

The rearrangement joins TRBV18 to TRBJ2-7; possibly TRBD1 for D (6 bases). Germline lookup yields CDR1 KGHSH and CDR2 LQKENI. Trimming shortened V by 4 bases and J by 7 bases, and 14 bases separated the two germline ends. This CDR3 spans 13 amino acids. The CDR3 loop is CASSHRDSLEQYF. The CDR3, as DNA: TGTGCCAGCTCACACAGGGATAGCTTAGAGCAGTACTTC. Full variable domain (rest looked up from reference TRBV18 and TRBJ2-7): NAGVMQNPRHLVRRRGQEARLRCSPMKGHSHVYWYRQLPEEGLKFMVYLQKENIIDESGMPKERFSAEFPKEGPSILRIQQVVRGDSAAYFCASSHRDSLEQYFGPGTRLTVT.

The V and J genes are TRBV7-8 and TRBJ2-7, with 10 bases fitting TRBD2. Germline CDR1 SGHVS, CDR2 FQNEAQ. The CDR3 is made up of 14 amino acids. With 4 bases clipped from V and 3 bases from J, the junction kept 3 bases outside the gene matches. The CDR3 DNA reads as TGTGCCAGCAGCTACGGACTAGCGGACTACGAGCAGTACTTC. This sequence encodes CASSYGLADYEQYF.

The J gene is TRBJ1-2, the V gene TRBV4-2; D not certain. Germline V gene data show CDR1 as LGHNA and CDR2 as YNFKEQ. The CDR3 is 12 residues long. Between the trimmed V and J ends, which lost 4 bases and 0 bases, there was a span of 3 bases. Here the CDR3 reads CASSRANYGYTF. In DNA, the CDR3 is TGTGCCAGCAGCCGCGCTAACTATGGCTACACCTTC.

The genes are TRBV13 and TRBJ2-7, with D possibly being TRBD1 (6 bases). The germline gives CDR1 PRHDT, CDR2 FYEKMQ (reference sequence). V gave up 5 bases and J gave up 7 bases, with 21 bases separating them. CDR3 length: 15 amino acids. CDR3 residues: CASSPSPGHRGEQYF. The DNA of the CDR3 is TGTGCCAGCAGCCCCTCCCCGGGACACCGAGGGGAGCAGTACTTC.

V gene TRBV4-1 combines with J gene TRBJ2-1; 8 bases fit TRBD2. The CDR3 is 15 amino acids. Germline CDR1 MGHRA, CDR2 YSYEKL. V shed 1 base and J 4 bases; nucleotides not matched to a gene: 3. CDR3 residues: CASSQALAEYNEQFF. The DNA of the CDR3 is TGCGCCAGCAGCCAAGCACTAGCGGAATACAATGAGCAGTTCTTC.

The CDR3 sequence is CASSPRDSYYEQYF. The CDR3 DNA sequence: TGTGCCAGCAGCCCCCGGGACAGCTACTACGAGCAGTACTTC. The rearrangement joins TRBV7-9 to TRBJ2-7; 7 nucleotides line up with TRBD1. This CDR3 comprises 14 residues. Germline loops: CDR1 SEHNR, CDR2 FQNEAQ (reference sequence). Germline trimming cut 5 bases from V and 3 bases from J; bases unmatched to any gene: 7. Full variable domain (rest looked up from reference TRBV7-9 and TRBJ2-7): DTGVSQNPRHKITKRGQNVTFRCDPISEHNRLYWYRQTLGQGPEFLTYFQNEAQLEKSRLLSDRFSAERPKGSFSTLEIQRTEQGDSAMYLCASSPRDSYYEQYFGPGTRLTVT.

This clone was observed a single time. This chain joins TRBV6-1 and TRBJ2-3; 12 nucleotides line up with TRBD2. Germline V gene sequence: CDR1 MNHNS, CDR2 SASEGT. The CDR3 has 15 amino acids. The V and J ends lost 2 bases and 4 bases, in that order; junction bases with no gene match: 1. The CDR3 DNA sequence: TGTGCCAGCAGTGAACTAGCGGGAGGGCCAGATACGCAGTATTTT. It yields the protein CASSELAGGPDTQYF.

Worth noting for this clone: Other nucleotide sequences from this sample produce the same CDR3. The V gene is TRBV6-5, the J gene TRBJ2-2, with 8 bases lining up with TRBD1. The ends lost 4 bases at V and 6 bases at J; junction bases unmatched: 7. The CDR3 sequence is 15 residues long. CDR1 and CDR2 from the germline V gene are MNHEY and SVGAGI. CDR3 protein: CASSSLPGGSGELFF. CDR3 DNA: TGTGCCAGCAGTTCCCTCCCAGGGGGCTCCGGGGAGCTGTTTTTT.

V is TRBV11-2 and J is TRBJ2-7, with 7 bases fitting TRBD1. In germline, CDR1 is SGHAT, CDR2 FQNNGV. V trimming: 1 base; J trimming: 3 bases; junction bases outside the gene matches: 3. This CDR3 is built from 14 residues. CDR3 nucleotide sequence: TGTGCCAGCAGCTTAGGTGACAGGGTCTACGAGCAGTACTTC. Residues: CASSLGDRVYEQYF.

This chain links TRBV11-2 with TRBJ2-5; D is perhaps TRBD1 or TRBD2 (5 bases each). The V gene lost 5 bases and the J gene lost 2 bases, with 15 bases spanning the gap. CDR1 SGHAT and CDR2 FQNNGV come from the germline V gene. This CDR3 is built from 15 residues. The CDR3 protein is CASSSRDPIQETQYF. The CDR3 bases are TGTGCCAGCAGCAGCCGGGACCCAATTCAAGAGACCCAGTACTTC.

This clone is termed medium-sized. V is TRBV27 and J is TRBJ1-2, with D maybe TRBD1 (6 bases). The CDR3 spans 13 residues. The germline V gene encodes CDR1 MNHEY and CDR2 SMNVEV (reference sequence). The germline V and J ends were trimmed by 3 bases and 6 bases, with 11 bases remaining between them. The CDR3: CASSLGGGDGYTF. The CDR3 nucleotides are TGTGCCAGCAGTTTGGGGGGCGGCGATGGCTACACCTTC.

The chain employs TRBV15 and TRBJ1-1; 9 bases map to TRBD1. CDR3 length: 16 residues. The trim removed 6 bases at V and 0 bases at J, leaving 8 bases unmatched. The germline gives CDR1 LNHNV, CDR2 YYDKDF (reference sequence). The CDR3 reads CATRSGQGYMNTEAFF. The CDR3 nucleotides read TGTGCCACCAGGTCGGGACAGGGTTACATGAACACTGAAGCTTTCTTT.

V usage is TRBV6-1 and J usage is TRBJ2-2, with 12 bases matching TRBD2. CDR1 is MNHNS and CDR2 is SASEGT in the germline V gene. V lost 7 bases and J lost 6; bases outside the gene matches: 6. CDR3 length: 15 residues. CDR3 sequence reads: CASTRLAGEPGELFF. The CDR3 DNA reads as TGTGCCAGCACCCGACTAGCGGGAGAGCCCGGGGAGCTGTTTTTT.